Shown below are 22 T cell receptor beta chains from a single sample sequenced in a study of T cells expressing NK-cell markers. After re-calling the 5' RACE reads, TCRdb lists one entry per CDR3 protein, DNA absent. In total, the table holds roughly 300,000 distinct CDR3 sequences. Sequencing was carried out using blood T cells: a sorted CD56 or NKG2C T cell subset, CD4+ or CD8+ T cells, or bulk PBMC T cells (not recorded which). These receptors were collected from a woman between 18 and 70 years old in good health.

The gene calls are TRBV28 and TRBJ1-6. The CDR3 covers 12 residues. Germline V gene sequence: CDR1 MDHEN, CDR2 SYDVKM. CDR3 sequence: CASFGGGLPLHF.

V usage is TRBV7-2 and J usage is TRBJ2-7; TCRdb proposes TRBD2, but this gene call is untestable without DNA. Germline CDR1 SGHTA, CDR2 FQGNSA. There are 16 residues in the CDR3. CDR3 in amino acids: CASSTGLAGDSYEQYF.

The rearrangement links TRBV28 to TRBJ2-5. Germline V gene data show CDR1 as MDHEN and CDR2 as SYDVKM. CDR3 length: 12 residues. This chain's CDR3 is CASTRSQETQYF.

CDR3 sequence: CAWSANLADTQYF. The chain carries TRBV30 and TRBJ2-3. Germline CDR1 and CDR2: GTSNPN and SVGIG (reference sequence). The CDR3 consists of 13 residues.

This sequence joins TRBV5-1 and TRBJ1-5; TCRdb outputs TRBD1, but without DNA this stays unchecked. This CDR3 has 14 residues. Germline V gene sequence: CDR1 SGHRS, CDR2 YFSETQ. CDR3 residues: CASSLRENGQPQHF.

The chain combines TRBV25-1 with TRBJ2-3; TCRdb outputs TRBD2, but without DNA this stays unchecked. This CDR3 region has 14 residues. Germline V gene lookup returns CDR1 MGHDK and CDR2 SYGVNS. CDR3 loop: CASSVSAGTDTQYF.

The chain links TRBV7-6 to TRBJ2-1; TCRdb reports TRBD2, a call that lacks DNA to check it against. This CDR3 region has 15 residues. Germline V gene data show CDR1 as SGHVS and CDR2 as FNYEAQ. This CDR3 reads CASSINGLAVDEQFF.

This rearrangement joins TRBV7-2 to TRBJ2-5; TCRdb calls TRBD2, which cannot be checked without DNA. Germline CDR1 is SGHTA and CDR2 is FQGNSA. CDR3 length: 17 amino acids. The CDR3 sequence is CASSSSLGLAFQETQYF.

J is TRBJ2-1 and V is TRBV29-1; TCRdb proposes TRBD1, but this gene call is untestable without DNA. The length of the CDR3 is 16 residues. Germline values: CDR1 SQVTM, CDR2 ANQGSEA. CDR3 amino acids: CSVDPGTRGLNNEQFF.

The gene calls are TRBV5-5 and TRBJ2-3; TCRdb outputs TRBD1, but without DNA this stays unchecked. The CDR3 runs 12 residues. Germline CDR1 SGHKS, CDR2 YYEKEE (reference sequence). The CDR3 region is CASSSPPDTQYF.

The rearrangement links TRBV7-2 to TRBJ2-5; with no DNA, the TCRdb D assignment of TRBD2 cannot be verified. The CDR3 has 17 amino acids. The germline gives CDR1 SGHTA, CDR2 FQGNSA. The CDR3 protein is CASSSPGGRAGVTSQYF.

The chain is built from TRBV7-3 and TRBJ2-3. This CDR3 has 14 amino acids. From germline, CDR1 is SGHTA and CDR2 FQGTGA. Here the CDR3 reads CASSLLPKSDTQYF.

CDR3 in amino acids: CASRLAGGSGELFF. The chain links TRBV6-1 to TRBJ2-2; absent DNA, TCRdb's TRBD2 call cannot be checked. Per the germline V gene, CDR1 is MNHNS and CDR2 is SASEGT. The CDR3 spans 14 residues.

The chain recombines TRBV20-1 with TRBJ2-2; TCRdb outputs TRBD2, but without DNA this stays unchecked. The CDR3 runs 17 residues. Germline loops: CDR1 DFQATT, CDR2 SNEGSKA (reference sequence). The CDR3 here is CSARGFSGGNNTGELFF.

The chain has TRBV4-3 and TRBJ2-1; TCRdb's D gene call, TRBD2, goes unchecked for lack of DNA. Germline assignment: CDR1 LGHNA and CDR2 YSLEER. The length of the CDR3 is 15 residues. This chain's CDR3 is CASSQEIAGGLEQFF.

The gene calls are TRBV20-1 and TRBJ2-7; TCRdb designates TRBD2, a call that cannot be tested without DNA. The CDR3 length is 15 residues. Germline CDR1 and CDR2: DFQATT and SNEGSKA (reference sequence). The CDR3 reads CSAPGGRGLSYEQYF.

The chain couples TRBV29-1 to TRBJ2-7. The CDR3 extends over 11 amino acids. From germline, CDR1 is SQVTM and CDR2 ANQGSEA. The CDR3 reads CSVEWAYEQYF.

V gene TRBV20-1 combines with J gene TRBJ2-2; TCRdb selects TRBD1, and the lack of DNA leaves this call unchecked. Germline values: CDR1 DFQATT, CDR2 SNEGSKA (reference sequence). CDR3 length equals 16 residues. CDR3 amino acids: CSARVRTGRNTGELFF.

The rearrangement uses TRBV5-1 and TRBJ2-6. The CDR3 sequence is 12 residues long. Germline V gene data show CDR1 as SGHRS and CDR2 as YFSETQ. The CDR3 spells CASRPGANVLTF.

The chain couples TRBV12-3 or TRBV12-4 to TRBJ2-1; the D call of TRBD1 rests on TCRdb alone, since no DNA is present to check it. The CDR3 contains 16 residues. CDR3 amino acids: CASSLGQGLFYNEQFF.

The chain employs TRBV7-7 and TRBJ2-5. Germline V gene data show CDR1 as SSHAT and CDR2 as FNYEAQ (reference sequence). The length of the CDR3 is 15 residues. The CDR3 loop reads CASSLARAGQETQYF.

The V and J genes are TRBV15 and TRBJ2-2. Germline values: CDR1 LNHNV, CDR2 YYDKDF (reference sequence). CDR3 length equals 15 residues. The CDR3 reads CATSSFTENTGELFF.